The next 28 T cell receptor beta chains were all read from a single sample in a study of blood T cell repertoires in COVID-19. Data came from immunoSEQ multiplex PCR; TCRdb stores just in-frame clones and leaves some out. The sample yields about 170,000 clones, around four fifths seen once. Input material: PBMCs or T cells enriched from blood (not recorded which). These receptors all stem from a woman between 50 and 59 years old who had recovered from COVID-19.

This clone has a handful of counts. V gene TRBV5-6 combines with J gene TRBJ2-5, with D maybe TRBD2 (5 bases). Trimming removed 1 base at V and 7 bases at J, with 11 bases between. Germline CDR1 and CDR2: SGHDT and YYEEEE. This CDR3 is 13 amino acids long. CDR3 protein: CASSLSTAGTQYF. In DNA form, the CDR3 reads TGTGCCAGCAGCTTGTCTACCGCGGGGACCCAGTACTTC.

The rearrangement uses TRBV5-1 and TRBJ2-5; 12 bases align to TRBD2. This CDR3 is 15 amino acids long. Germline CDR1 is SGHRS and CDR2 is YFSETQ. After removal of 4 bases from V and 5 bases from J, the junction contained 6 bases not matched to a gene. The CDR3 reads CASSQGLAGLETQYF. CDR3 in DNA: TGCGCCAGCAGCCAAGGACTAGCGGGATTGGAGACCCAGTACTTC.

This chain joins TRBV6-4 and TRBJ1-2, with 8 bases matching TRBD1. V lost 3 bases, J lost 8 bases, and 5 bases stayed unmatched. The germline V gene has CDR1 MRHNA and CDR2 SNTAGT. The CDR3 runs 13 residues. CDR3 amino acids: CASSESRGQGYTF. The CDR3 nucleotides read TGTGCCAGCAGTGAAAGCAGGGGGCAAGGCTACACCTTC.

This clone was observed a handful of times. The rearrangement joins TRBV2 to TRBJ2-7; D is perhaps TRBD2 (6 bases). This CDR3 has 14 residues. The germline V and J ends were trimmed by 3 bases and 1 base, with 10 bases remaining between them. CDR1 SNHLY and CDR2 FYNNEI come from the germline V gene. The CDR3 DNA is TGTGCCAGCAGTGATTCGGGGGATTCCTACGAGCAGTACGTC. Translating it yields CASSDSGDSYEQYV.

The chain uses TRBV6-5 and TRBJ1-4; weak D call: TRBD1 (6 bases). CDR1 and CDR2 from the germline V gene are MNHEY and SVGAGI. V was pared by 7 bases and J by 0 bases, with 12 bases between. There are 15 residues in the CDR3. CDR3 sequence reads: CASTGTTATNEKLFF. The DNA of the CDR3 is TGTGCCAGCACAGGGACAACCGCAACTAATGAAAAACTGTTTTTT.

The chain combines TRBV5-1 with TRBJ1-3; D remains ambiguous. V lost 4 bases to trimming and J lost 4 bases, with 18 bases between them. The CDR3 is made up of 16 amino acids. Germline CDR1 is SGHRS and CDR2 is YFSETQ. CDR3 coding DNA: TGCGCCAGCAGCGGGCCCTCGGAGGCGGCGGGAAACACCATATATTTT. It yields the protein CASSGPSEAAGNTIYF.

The gene calls are TRBV19 and TRBJ1-1; 7 bases map to TRBD1. V lost 3 bases, J lost 0 bases, and 7 bases stayed unmatched. The V gene's germline CDR1 is LNHDA and CDR2 SQIVND (reference sequence). There are 16 residues in the CDR3. The CDR3 sequence: CASSIGDSSVNTEAFF. DNA for the CDR3: TGTGCCAGTAGTATCGGGGACAGCAGTGTGAACACTGAAGCTTTCTTT.

The chain combines TRBV7-9 with TRBJ2-2; tentative D call: TRBD1 (5 bases). Germline assignment: CDR1 SEHNR and CDR2 FQNEAQ (reference sequence). The CDR3 sequence is 15 residues long. V gave up 7 bases and J gave up 4 bases, with 16 bases separating them. The CDR3 protein is CASTLGQVGTGELFF. In DNA, the CDR3 is TGTGCCAGCACATTGGGGCAGGTTGGCACCGGGGAGCTGTTTTTT. Full variable domain (rest looked up from reference TRBV7-9 and TRBJ2-2): DTGVSQNPRHKITKRGQNVTFRCDPISEHNRLYWYRQTLGQGPEFLTYFQNEAQLEKSRLLSDRFSAERPKGSFSTLEIQRTEQGDSAMYLCASTLGQVGTGELFFGEGSRLTVL.

This clone showed up just once. V gene TRBV10-2 combines with J gene TRBJ1-6; 8 bases agree with TRBD1. Trimming at V came to 8 bases and at J to 7 bases, leaving 10 bases not matched to a gene. Germline V gives CDR1 WSHSY, CDR2 SAAADI. This CDR3 contains 15 residues. CDR3 loop: CASLPGAGGNSPLHF. In nucleotides, the CDR3 is TGCGCCAGCCTCCCGGGGGCAGGGGGCAATTCACCCCTCCACTTT.

The gene calls are TRBV6-1 and TRBJ2-1; D remains ambiguous. The length of the CDR3 is 12 residues. Germline CDR1 reads MNHNS; CDR2 reads SASEGT. With 2 bases removed from V and 10 bases from J, the gap between germline ends came to 9 bases. The CDR3 DNA reads TGTGCCAGCAGTGAAAGTGTGGGCGAGCAGTTCTTC. This encodes CASSESVGEQFF.

The chain links TRBV5-4 to TRBJ2-1; 11 bases are shared with TRBD2. CDR3 length: 18 residues. The V segment lost 2 bases and the J segment 7 bases; nucleotides outside the gene matches: 14. Germline values: CDR1 SGHNT, CDR2 YYREEE (reference sequence). In nucleotides, the CDR3 is TGTGCCAGCAGCTTTTCCGGGACTAGCGGCCCAGGAAGGAATGAGCAGTTCTTC. This sequence encodes CASSFSGTSGPGRNEQFF.

The chain combines TRBV30 with TRBJ1-2, with D hard to call. V was shortened by 7 bases and J by 1 base, with 10 bases between the two germline ends. This CDR3 has 12 amino acids. Germline V CDR1 and CDR2: GTSNPN, SVGIG (reference sequence). CDR3 DNA sequence: TGTGCCTTGACTAGTGGTAACTATGGCTACACCTTC. As protein: CALTSGNYGYTF.

The CDR3 protein is CASSQSGGEQETQYF. CDR3 coding DNA: TGTGCCAGCTCACAAAGCGGGGGGGAGCAAGAGACCCAGTACTTC. The chain uses TRBV18 and TRBJ2-5, with TRBD2 matching over 10 bases. Germline-derived CDR1 and CDR2 are KGHSH and LQKENI. V dropped 4 bases and J dropped 2; count of bases not matched to a gene: 4. The CDR3 covers 15 residues.

V gene TRBV27 combines with J gene TRBJ2-1; D is undetermined. Trimming removed 3 bases from V and 0 bases from J, with 6 bases in between. The CDR3 runs 14 residues. Per the germline V gene, CDR1 is MNHEY and CDR2 is SMNVEV (reference sequence). CDR3 loop: CASSFFSSYNEQFF. The CDR3 bases are TGTGCCAGCAGTTTTTTTAGCTCCTACAATGAGCAGTTCTTC.

This clone came up once. The V gene is TRBV10-3, the J gene TRBJ2-3, with TRBD2 matching 7 bases. The CDR3 covers 15 residues. Losses at the gene ends were 6 bases for V and 0 bases for J; bases not matched to a gene: 6. Per germline, CDR1 ENHRY and CDR2 SYGVKD. Written as DNA, the CDR3 is TGTGCCATCAGACCTAGCGGTTCTAGCACAGATACGCAGTATTTT. Translated, it gives CAIRPSGSSTDTQYF.

The genes are TRBV27 and TRBJ1-2, with D tentatively TRBD1 (5 bases). In germline, CDR1 is MNHEY, CDR2 SMNVEV (reference sequence). The germline V and J ends were trimmed by 6 bases and 4 bases, with 15 bases remaining between them. There are 14 residues in the CDR3. CDR3 sequence: CASRMQGSSYGYTF. For the CDR3, the DNA is TGTGCCAGCAGGATGCAGGGATCCAGCTATGGCTACACCTTC.

The chain carries TRBV7-9 and TRBJ2-7, with TRBD1 as a possible D gene (6 bases). The CDR3 sequence is 13 residues long. V lost 5 bases and J lost 4, with 12 bases in between. Per germline, CDR1 SEHNR and CDR2 FQNEAQ (reference sequence). CDR3 in amino acids: CASSLDRNYEQYV. The CDR3, as DNA: TGTGCCAGCAGCCTCGACAGGAATTACGAGCAGTACGTC.

The chain has TRBV27 and TRBJ1-2; tentatively, D is TRBD1 (5 bases). Germline CDR1 is MNHEY and CDR2 is SMNVEV (reference sequence). Between the trimmed V and J ends, which lost 3 bases and 0 bases, there was a span of 8 bases. There are 14 residues in the CDR3. As DNA, the CDR3 is TGTGCCAGCAGTTTCGGGGGAACTAACTATGGCTACACCTTC. This translates into CASSFGGTNYGYTF.

V usage is TRBV7-3 and J usage is TRBJ1-5; D unclear. Trimming removed 2 bases from V and 6 bases from J, with 5 bases in between. This CDR3 region has 12 residues. Germline CDR1 SGHTA, CDR2 FQGTGA. In DNA form, the CDR3 reads TGTGCCAGCAGCTTAGAGGGTCAGCCCCAGCATTTT. Translating gives CASSLEGQPQHF.

The V gene is TRBV6-1, the J gene TRBJ1-5, with D possibly matching TRBD1 (5 bases). Germline V CDR1 and CDR2: MNHNS, SASEGT. Trimming shortened V by 0 bases and J by 2 bases, and 8 bases separated the two germline ends. The CDR3 contains 15 residues. The CDR3 loop is CASSEAWGGNQPQHF. The CDR3 nucleotides are TGTGCCAGCAGTGAAGCCTGGGGCGGCAATCAGCCCCAGCATTTT.

This clone was seen just once. In the same sample, other DNA sequences code for this CDR3. The rearrangement links TRBV30 to TRBJ1-5, with D unresolved. There are 13 residues in the CDR3. Trimming pared 0 bases from V and 4 bases from J, leaving 7 bases between. The germline V gene encodes CDR1 GTSNPN and CDR2 SVGIG (reference sequence). CDR3 in DNA: TGTGCCTGGAGTGTAAGAGGTAATCAGCCCCAGCATTTT. Its translation: CAWSVRGNQPQHF.

CDR3 region: CASSYLTGRNTEAFF. Written as DNA, the CDR3 is TGTGCCAGCTCGTACCTGACAGGAAGGAACACTGAAGCTTTCTTT. The chain couples TRBV27 to TRBJ1-1, with D tentatively TRBD1 (6 bases). Per germline, CDR1 MNHEY and CDR2 SMNVEV (reference sequence). The CDR3 loop spans 15 amino acids. The V end was cut by 8 bases, the J end by 1 base, with 17 bases between.

The V gene is TRBV19, the J gene TRBJ1-4, with unresolved D. V was shortened by 10 bases and J by 0 bases, with 9 bases between the two germline ends. The CDR3 is 13 amino acids. Germline V gene lookup returns CDR1 LNHDA and CDR2 SQIVND (reference sequence). The CDR3 region is CATHSATNEKLFF. The CDR3 region has the DNA TGTGCCACCCACTCCGCAACTAATGAAAAACTGTTTTTT.

This sequence joins TRBV19 and TRBJ1-3; TRBD1 matches 7 bases. V trimming: 5 bases; J trimming: 0 bases; junction bases outside the gene matches: 7. The CDR3 runs to 16 residues. CDR1 and CDR2 (germline): LNHDA, SQIVND (reference sequence). The CDR3 loop reads CASSVDRDSSGNTIYF. CDR3 sequence (DNA): TGTGCCAGTAGTGTCGACCGGGACAGCTCTGGAAACACCATATATTTT.

V and J are TRBV27 and TRBJ1-6; 9 bases match TRBD1. The germline V gene encodes CDR1 MNHEY and CDR2 SMNVEV (reference sequence). V lost 4 bases to trimming and J lost 19 bases; unmatched junction nucleotides: 11. The CDR3 sequence is 13 residues long. CDR3 protein: CASSSDRGSLFHF. The CDR3 DNA reads TGTGCCAGCAGTTCTGACAGGGGGTCCCTCTTTCACTTT.

J is TRBJ1-1 and V is TRBV9, with D perhaps TRBD1 (5 bases). The germline gives CDR1 SGDLS, CDR2 YYNGEE. Trimming removed 3 bases from V and 2 bases from J, with 8 bases in between. This CDR3 is 13 amino acids long. The CDR3 loop is CASSGGTNTEAFF. In DNA, the CDR3 is TGTGCCAGCAGCGGGGGGACTAACACTGAAGCTTTCTTT.

The chain combines TRBV10-2 with TRBJ1-6; 12 bases align to TRBD1. V trimming: 7 bases; J trimming: 7 bases; junction bases outside the gene matches: 5. The germline gives CDR1 WSHSY, CDR2 SAAADI. This CDR3 is 15 amino acids long. The CDR3 here is CASTIGTGGNSPLHF. The CDR3 DNA follows: TGCGCCAGCACTATAGGGACAGGGGGCAATTCACCCCTCCACTTT.

V and J are TRBV25-1 and TRBJ1-3; no clear D gene. CDR3 length: 12 residues. CDR1 MGHDK and CDR2 SYGVNS come from the germline V gene. V lost 6 bases, J lost 2 bases, and 5 bases lay in between. CDR3: CASRYAGNTIYF. The CDR3 region has the DNA TGTGCCAGCAGGTATGCTGGAAACACCATATATTTT. The variable domain in full, completed from reference TRBV25-1 and TRBJ1-3, reads EADIYQTPRYLVIGTGKKITLECSQTMGHDKMYWYQQDPGMELHLIHYSYGVNSTEKGDLSSESTVSRIRTEHFPLTLESARPSHTSQYLCASRYAGNTIYFGEGSWLTVV.